The 13 T cell receptor beta chains presented below share a single source sample, sequenced in a study of T cell responses to AZD1222 COVID-19 vaccine. Profiled with immunoSEQ multiplex PCR; TCRdb holds only in-frame clones, not every one. The sample comprises approximately 94,000 clones, approximately 90% of which are singletons, and about 1.8% rests with the top ten. The input for sequencing was peripheral blood, taken on day 0 of AZD1222 vaccination. The receptors were sampled from an adult in good health.

This chain connects TRBV4-3 to TRBJ1-5; D remains ambiguous. V shed 4 bases and J shed 7 bases, with 11 bases lying between them. In germline, CDR1 is LGHNA, CDR2 YSLEER. This CDR3 contains 13 residues. In DNA, the CDR3 is TGCGCCAGCAGCCCCTGGACGGGGCAGCCCCAGCATTTT. It is translated as CASSPWTGQPQHF.

The chain uses TRBV6-1 and TRBJ2-7; 9 nucleotides agree with TRBD1. The CDR3 contains 16 residues. V dropped 6 bases and J dropped 2; count of bases not matched to a gene: 11. Germline V lookup: CDR1 MNHNS, CDR2 SASEGT. CDR3 residues: CASRELLQGAAYEQYF. CDR3 in DNA: TGTGCCAGCAGAGAACTACTACAGGGGGCTGCCTACGAGCAGTACTTC.

The chain uses TRBV10-3 and TRBJ2-5; 14 bases align to TRBD2. The V segment lost 2 bases and the J segment 1 base; nucleotides outside the gene matches: 3. In germline, CDR1 is ENHRY, CDR2 SYGVKD. The CDR3 is 17 amino acids. CDR3 region: CAISEGLAGGSQETQYF. Written as DNA, the CDR3 is TGTGCCATCAGTGAGGGACTAGCGGGAGGCTCCCAAGAGACCCAGTACTTC.

The chain recombines TRBV4-1 with TRBJ2-7; D might be TRBD2 (5 bases). Per germline, CDR1 MGHRA and CDR2 YSYEKL. The CDR3 has 13 amino acids. V was shortened by 2 bases and J by 2 bases, with 7 bases between the two germline ends. The CDR3 DNA reads as TGCGCCAGCAGCCAAACGGGAACCTACGAGCAGTACTTC. Protein: CASSQTGTYEQYF.

The J gene is TRBJ2-7, the V gene TRBV6-5; D is unresolved. Germline V gene lookup returns CDR1 MNHEY and CDR2 SVGAGI. V gave up 3 bases and J gave up 0 bases, with 9 bases separating them. CDR3 length: 14 amino acids. The CDR3: CASSYSKTSYEQYF. Written as DNA, the CDR3 is TGTGCCAGCAGTTATTCCAAAACCTCCTACGAGCAGTACTTC.

This clone was picked up a small number of times. V gene TRBV6-4 combines with J gene TRBJ2-5, with a possible D match to TRBD1 (5 bases). This CDR3 contains 14 residues. Trimming left V 0 bases short and J 7 bases short, with 12 bases between. CDR1 MRHNA and CDR2 SNTAGT come from the germline V gene. CDR3 DNA: TGTGCCAGCAGTGACTCTGGTGACAGTCTGACCCAGTACTTC. Translation: CASSDSGDSLTQYF.

V and J are TRBV28 and TRBJ2-5, with 9 bases matching TRBD1. With 2 bases clipped from V and 4 bases from J, the junction kept 14 bases outside the gene matches. This CDR3 contains 18 residues. Germline-derived CDR1 and CDR2 are MDHEN and SYDVKM. The CDR3 spells CASSLARGTGYYVETQYF. Written as DNA, the CDR3 is TGTGCCAGCAGTTTAGCCCGGGGGACAGGGTATTATGTAGAGACCCAGTACTTC.

The V call is TRBV10-3, the J call TRBJ1-1; maybe TRBD1 (6 bases). The CDR3 has 15 residues. The germline CDR1 and CDR2 sequences are ENHRY and SYGVKD. Trimming left V 6 bases short and J 3 bases short, with 17 bases between. This chain's CDR3 is CAISKNREWDTEAFF. In DNA form, the CDR3 reads TGTGCCATCAGCAAGAACAGGGAGTGGGACACTGAAGCTTTCTTT.

This sequence joins TRBV27 and TRBJ2-7; 10 bases map to TRBD1. CDR1 is MNHEY and CDR2 is SMNVEV in the germline V gene (reference sequence). The V segment lost 5 bases and the J segment 4 bases; nucleotides outside the gene matches: 11. The CDR3 totals 16 residues. DNA for the CDR3: TGTGCCAGCAGTAGATCTGCCGGGACAGGGGCTTACGAGCAGTACTTC. It specifies CASSRSAGTGAYEQYF.

This sequence joins TRBV6-5 and TRBJ1-2; a possible D gene is TRBD1 (5 bases). CDR3 length equals 16 residues. V lost 2 bases and J lost 0, with 13 bases in between. Per germline, CDR1 MNHEY and CDR2 SVGAGI. The CDR3 coding sequence is TGTGCCAGCAGTTACGCGGGACCCAAAGCTAACTATGGCTACACCTTC. The encoded protein is CASSYAGPKANYGYTF.

The chain employs TRBV28 and TRBJ1-3; perhaps TRBD1 as D (5 bases). Deletions cut 6 bases from V and 0 bases from J, with 9 bases between. This CDR3 has 14 residues. Germline V gene lookup returns CDR1 MDHEN and CDR2 SYDVKM. The CDR3 bases are TGTGCCAGCAGCTCTCAGGGCTCTGGAAACACCATATATTTT. This sequence encodes CASSSQGSGNTIYF.

The J gene is TRBJ2-5, the V gene TRBV5-1; no clear D. CDR3 length equals 14 residues. V was shortened by 1 base and J by 1 base, with 8 bases between the two germline ends. Germline V gene sequence: CDR1 SGHRS, CDR2 YFSETQ. CDR3 residues: CASSLTPPQETQYF. The CDR3 DNA sequence: TGCGCCAGCAGCTTGACGCCCCCCCAAGAGACCCAGTACTTC.

This clone is a singleton in its sample. The V and J genes are TRBV20-1 and TRBJ1-1; perhaps TRBD1 as D (5 bases). Germline CDR1 is DFQATT and CDR2 is SNEGSKA (reference sequence). CDR3 size: 12 residues. Trimming cost V 3 bases and J 1 base, with 6 bases left between them. The CDR3 DNA reads as TGCAGTGCTAGTGGGGGGAACACTGAAGCTTTCTTT. This encodes CSASGGNTEAFF.